Listed here are 20 T cell receptor beta chains from one sample, sequenced in a study of T cell repertoires in cytomegalovirus infection (dated by TCRdb to between 2019 and 2020). No antigen is known for these receptors. Interpreted using the paper, the treatment or condition label stands for: in vitro stimulation with specific CMV peptide epitopes to enrich CMV-specific T cells. Instrument used: Illumina HiSeq 1500. The raw public reads went through TCRdb reprocessing: fastp at Q25, MiXCR clone calling, in-frame beta chains kept. Each CDR3 protein gets just one entry, which takes the most common genes and DNA from the rows behind it. This sample holds around 300,000 distinct CDR3 sequences; approximately 22% were observed only once. Of the sample, under 25% falls within the top ten clones. Sequenced here: cultured PBMCs, sampled from culture after CMV antigen stimulation. The receptors were gathered from a human donor in good health (CMV status not recorded). Some clones in this sample may be carry-over from other donors' samples.

The rearrangement joins TRBV10-3 to TRBJ1-2; possible D gene TRBD1, 6 bases. In germline, CDR1 is ENHRY, CDR2 SYGVKD. The ends were cut back, 3 bases at V and 2 bases at J, with 16 bases in the middle. This CDR3 is built from 16 residues. CDR3 region: CAISDPGRGYNYGYTF. In nucleotides, the CDR3 is TGTGCCATCAGTGACCCCGGCAGGGGATACAACTATGGCTACACCTTC.

This clonotype was seen more than once but under ten times. The chain carries TRBV7-2 and TRBJ1-2; the D gene is possibly TRBD1 (5 bases). The CDR3 spans 14 residues. The germline CDR1 and CDR2 sequences are SGHTA and FQGNSA. The ends were cut back, 1 base at V and 7 bases at J, with 13 bases in the middle. The CDR3 nucleotides are TGTGCCAGCAGCTTAGTGGGGGGAAGTAGTGGCTACACCTTC. Its translation is CASSLVGGSSGYTF.

V is TRBV12-5 and J is TRBJ1-2, with 7 bases fitting TRBD1. The CDR3 has 17 amino acids. Per the germline V gene, CDR1 is LGHNT and CDR2 is FRNRAP. The J segment lost 6 bases and the V segment lost 0 bases, leaving 13 bases of the junction unmatched. The CDR3 DNA sequence: TGTGCTAGTGGTTTGGTAACTAGAACAGGGGAAAGGAATGGCTACACCTTC. Amino acids: CASGLVTRTGERNGYTF.

This clonotype was detected many times. The chain has TRBV7-2 and TRBJ2-5; D might be TRBD2 (5 bases). CDR3 length: 17 amino acids. Trimming removed 2 bases from V and 5 bases from J, with 21 bases in between. Germline values: CDR1 SGHTA, CDR2 FQGNSA. DNA of the CDR3: TGTGCCAGCAGCTTAATGAAGGCGGGCGTGATGTTGGAGACCCAGTACTTC. It encodes CASSLMKAGVMLETQYF.

There are many counts of this clonotype. V usage is TRBV6-4 and J usage is TRBJ2-5, with D possibly matching TRBD2 (6 bases). This CDR3 region has 13 residues. From germline, CDR1 is MRHNA and CDR2 SNTAGT. Trimming removed 5 bases from V and 7 bases from J, with 14 bases in between. In DNA form, the CDR3 reads TGTGCCAGCAGTAGGGACTCCGAGGGGACCCAGTACTTC. Amino acids: CASSRDSEGTQYF.

At least ten counts were recorded for this clonotype. CDR3 nucleotide sequence: TGTGCCAGTAGTATGACCGACGCGGGAAGTTCACCCCTCCACTTT. Translating gives CASSMTDAGSSPLHF. V is TRBV19 and J is TRBJ1-6; D is uncertain. The germline CDR1 and CDR2 sequences are LNHDA and SQIVND (reference sequence). CDR3 length: 15 amino acids. Trimming left V 3 bases short and J 9 bases short, with 15 bases between.

This clonotype was detected a few times. This sequence joins TRBV27 and TRBJ2-4; D is unresolved. Germline-derived CDR1 and CDR2 are MNHEY and SMNVEV (reference sequence). Trimming shortened V by 6 bases and J by 3 bases, and 12 bases separated the two germline ends. The CDR3 has 14 residues. CDR3 nucleotides: TGTGCCAGCAGCGTAGGGTACGGCAAAAACATTCAGTACTTC. Its translation is CASSVGYGKNIQYF.

This clonotype was counted between two and nine times. This chain links TRBV6-6 with TRBJ1-5, with D possibly being TRBD1 (6 bases). The germline V gene has CDR1 MNHNY and CDR2 SVGAGI (reference sequence). V was trimmed by 6 bases and J by 3 bases, leaving 15 bases between them. This CDR3 contains 15 residues. CDR3 sequence (DNA): TGTGCCAGCAGGGCGGCAGGGGCTAACAATCAGCCCCAGCATTTT. As protein: CASRAAGANNQPQHF.

This clonotype occurred many times. The gene calls are TRBV7-6 and TRBJ2-3, with TRBD1 as a possible D gene (5 bases). The V end lost 4 bases, the J end lost 6 bases, and 14 bases lay between the germline ends. CDR3 size: 14 residues. Germline CDR1 reads SGHVS; CDR2 reads FNYEAQ. Here the CDR3 reads CASSSTVGADTQYF. The DNA for the CDR3 is TGTGCCAGCAGCTCGACAGTAGGAGCGGATACGCAGTATTTT.

This clonotype was seen a handful of times. The chain carries TRBV6-2 or TRBV6-3 and TRBJ2-3, with D perhaps TRBD1 or TRBD2 (5 bases each). Germline lookup yields CDR1 MNHEY and CDR2 SVGEGT. With 4 bases removed from V and 6 bases from J, the gap between germline ends came to 11 bases. This CDR3 contains 13 residues. CDR3 bases: TGTGCCAGCAGTTCGGGACCTTGGGATACGCAGTATTTT. Amino acids: CASSSGPWDTQYF.

V gene TRBV5-6 combines with J gene TRBJ2-2, with 7 nucleotides matching TRBD2. With V trimmed by 6 bases and J by 7 bases, 6 bases remained unmatched. CDR1 is SGHDT and CDR2 is YYEEEE in the germline V gene. The CDR3 loop spans 13 amino acids. CDR3 nucleotides: TGTGCCAGCACAGCGGGAACAATCGGGGAGCTGTTTTTT. Residues: CASTAGTIGELFF. Full variable domain (outside the CDR3, taken from reference TRBV5-6 and TRBJ2-2): DAGVTQSPTHLIKTRGQQVTLRCSPKSGHDTVSWYQQALGQGPQFIFQYYEEEERQRGNFPDRFSGHQFPNYSSELNVNALLLGDSALYLCASTAGTIGELFFGEGSRLTVL.

This clonotype has just a few counts. This chain connects TRBV10-3 to TRBJ2-2; TRBD2 agrees at 10 bases. V was clipped by 3 bases and J by 6 bases; unmatched bases: 10. The CDR3 contains 17 residues. Germline assignment: CDR1 ENHRY and CDR2 SYGVKD. CDR3 region: CAISDPSAGGGAGELFF. DNA of the CDR3: TGTGCCATCAGTGATCCTTCAGCGGGAGGGGGAGCCGGGGAGCTGTTTTTT.

A few counts support this clonotype. V and J are TRBV6-2 or TRBV6-3 and TRBJ1-2; D is possibly TRBD1 (6 bases). Trimming shortened V by 6 bases and J by 0 bases, and 14 bases separated the two germline ends. Per germline, CDR1 MNHEY and CDR2 SVGEGT. The CDR3 loop spans 15 amino acids. The chain's CDR3 is CASRPGQGANYGYTF. The CDR3 DNA reads as TGTGCCAGCAGGCCGGGACAAGGGGCTAACTATGGCTACACCTTC.

The sample holds many counts of this clonotype. V gene TRBV15 combines with J gene TRBJ2-3; 7 bases fit TRBD2. After removal of 2 bases from V and 5 bases from J, the junction contained 16 bases not matched to a gene. This CDR3 region has 18 residues. The germline V gene encodes CDR1 LNHNV and CDR2 YYDKDF (reference sequence). The CDR3 coding sequence is TGTGCCACCAGCAGACCTATTATCTTCGGCGGGAGCGGAGATACGCAGTATTTT. Amino acids: CATSRPIIFGGSGDTQYF.

This clonotype has only a few counts. This chain joins TRBV11-2 and TRBJ2-7; tentatively, D is TRBD1 (6 bases). Germline V gives CDR1 SGHAT, CDR2 FQNNGV. Trimming cost V 5 bases and J 2 bases, with 16 bases left between them. The CDR3 is made up of 15 amino acids. DNA for the CDR3: TGTGCCAGCAGCCGAGAGGCACACAGGGCCTACGAGCAGTACGTC. Amino acid sequence: CASSREAHRAYEQYV.

This clonotype was observed at least ten times. The rearrangement links TRBV7-8 to TRBJ1-1; D perhaps matches TRBD1 (5 bases). V was trimmed by 5 bases and J by 6 bases, leaving 13 bases between them. Looked up from germline, CDR1 is SGHVS and CDR2 is FQNEAQ. This CDR3 has 13 residues. CDR3 DNA sequence: TGTGCCAGCAGCCCGGCAGGGTTGGCTGAAGCTTTCTTT. It is translated as CASSPAGLAEAFF.

With regard to this clonotype: Possible read error: a much larger clone is one base away. The conserved closing phenylalanine or tryptophan is absent in this CDR3, likely reflecting a read error. V and J are TRBV6-1 and TRBJ1-1; no firm D call. This CDR3 spans 11 amino acids. Trimming took 9 bases from V and 7 from J, leaving 12 bases between them. Germline CDR1 is MNHNS and CDR2 is SASEGT. The CDR3: CASVGVSEAFL. Written as DNA, the CDR3 is TGTGCCAGTGTGGGTGTAAGTGAAGCTTTCCTT.

The rearrangement joins TRBV24-1 to TRBJ2-1, with TRBD2 matching over 12 bases. The V gene end was trimmed by 4 bases and the J gene end by 5 bases; junction bases not matched to a gene: 2. Germline CDR1 and CDR2: KGHDR and SFDVKD. The CDR3 is made up of 15 amino acids. The CDR3 loop is CATSETSGSNNEQFF. The CDR3 DNA reads TGTGCCACCAGTGAGACTAGCGGGAGCAACAATGAGCAGTTCTTC.

This clonotype was recorded a few times. The chain couples TRBV7-6 to TRBJ2-3; TRBD2 matches 14 bases. Losses at the gene ends were 2 bases for V and 6 bases for J; bases not matched to a gene: 7. Germline CDR1 is SGHVS and CDR2 is FNYEAQ. The length of the CDR3 is 17 residues. DNA of the CDR3: TGTGCCAGCAGCTTAACCCGACTAGCGGGAGGGAGGGATACGCAGTATTTT. Its translation: CASSLTRLAGGRDTQYF.

The sample holds a few counts of this clonotype. This chain joins TRBV15 and TRBJ1-1; tentative D call: TRBD1 (5 bases). Germline lookup yields CDR1 LNHNV and CDR2 YYDKDF (reference sequence). Trimming took 0 bases from V and 3 from J, leaving 23 bases between them. The CDR3 covers 19 residues. CDR3 nucleotides: TGTGCCACCAGCAGAGATGGGGGATTGGACCCCCAAAAGGACACTGAAGCTTTCTTT. This translates into CATSRDGGLDPQKDTEAFF.